Detailed here is one T cell receptor beta chain. What it recognizes is unknown. The sample comes from a study of OX40 agonist ivuxolimab in advanced cancers. At the level of the study: At doses from 0.01 to 10 mg/kg, patients were given intravenous ivuxolimab every 2 weeks.

Findings and caveats of the study: Low normalized T-cell clonal expansion also characterized some of the nonresponders.

Here immunoSEQ multiplex PCR was the method, and the copy in TCRdb shows in-frame clones only, minus some. The sample gives 20,000 to 25,000 clones, around 80% of which show up once; over 30% is in the top ten. Germline values: CDR1 MNHEY, CDR2 SVGAGI. The CDR3 covers 13 residues. Trimming cost V 0 bases and J 0 bases, with 3 bases left between them. Sequencing used CD4+ or CD8+ T cells sorted from blood, obtained in a trial of the OX40 agonist ivuxolimab. The chain carries TRBV6-5 and TRBJ2-7; D is ambiguous. The clonotype originates from an adult with an advanced solid tumor such as melanoma, head and neck, liver or kidney cancer. The CDR3 spells CASSYSSSYEQYF. In nucleotides, the CDR3 is TGTGCCAGCAGTTACTCGTCCTCCTACGAGCAGTACTTC.